The clone carrying this T cell receptor (beta chain) was picked up a small number of times. This entry is derived from a study of blood T cell repertoires in COVID-19. Turning to the study itself: There were acute and convalescent COVID-19 samples, and they came from the United States, Italy and Spain. PBMCs, B-cell-depleted T cells, or T cells provided the cDNA or gDNA that made up the material.

In the source study's methods: Amplification of reference gene primers was used by the study to estimate nucleated cell counts. Clones were read by immunoSEQ multiplex PCR, and TCRdb kept only the in-frame ones, dropping some. V, J and clone size reflect that table, while D and trimming were determined from the DNA. Among 110,000 or so clones listed, over 65% were seen once. The sequence was collected from a man aged 65 to 85 with acute or convalescent COVID-19. Input material: peripheral blood.

The CDR3 DNA reads TGCAGCGTTTCAGGCGATACGCAGTATTTT. Its translation is CSVSGDTQYF. V gene TRBV29-1 combines with J gene TRBJ2-3, with unresolved D. V shed 5 bases and J shed 6 bases, with 6 bases lying between them. The CDR3 extends over 10 amino acids. Per the germline V gene, CDR1 is SQVTM and CDR2 is ANQGSEA.